This TCR beta chain derives from a study of cytomegalovirus exposure and HLA in healthy donors. Looking at the study overall: Membership in the Caucasian-associated ancestry cluster was found for about four fifths of approximately 400 genotyped donors. Overall study results and limits: For most subjects, TCR beta sequences were reported to predict HLA-A and HLA-B alleles with accuracy. Fewer N-insertions than the 666-donor mean were reportedly shown by an Asian-associated ancestry cluster in a later analysis.

The primer mix had 60 Vbeta and 13 Jbeta primers. Measured with immunoSEQ multiplex PCR; TCRdb has only the in-frame clones, and not every one. The table shows about 260,000 clones, with 70% to 90% occurring only once. Trimming at V came to 5 bases and at J to 2 bases, leaving 4 bases not matched to a gene. CDR3 length: 15 amino acids. Germline V gene lookup returns CDR1 SGHTA and CDR2 FQGNSA. Concerning this clone: Its antigen is undetermined.

The sequence derives from a woman between 35 and 50 years old in good health and CMV-seropositive. The chain couples TRBV7-2 to TRBJ2-2, with TRBD2 matching 8 bases. The sequenced sample was PBMCs. CDR3 DNA: TGTGCCAGCAGCGCCACTAGCGGTAACACCGGGGAGCTGTTTTTT. It yields the protein CASSATSGNTGELFF.